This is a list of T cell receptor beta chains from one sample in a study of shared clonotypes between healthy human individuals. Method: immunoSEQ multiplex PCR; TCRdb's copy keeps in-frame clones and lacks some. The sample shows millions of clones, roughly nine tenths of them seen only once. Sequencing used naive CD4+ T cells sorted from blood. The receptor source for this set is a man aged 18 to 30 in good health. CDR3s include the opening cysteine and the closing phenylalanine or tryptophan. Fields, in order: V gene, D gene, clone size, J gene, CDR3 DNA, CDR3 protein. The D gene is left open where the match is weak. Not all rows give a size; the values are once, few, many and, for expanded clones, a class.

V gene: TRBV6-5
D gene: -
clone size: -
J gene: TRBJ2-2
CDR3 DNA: TGTGCCAGCAGTTACTCAGGGGCGAACACCGGGGAGCTGTTTTTT
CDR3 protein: CASSYSGANTGELFF

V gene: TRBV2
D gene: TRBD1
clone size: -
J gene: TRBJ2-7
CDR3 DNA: TGTGCCAGCAGTCCACAGGGGATCAGGTACGAGCAGTACTTC
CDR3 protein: CASSPQGIRYEQYF

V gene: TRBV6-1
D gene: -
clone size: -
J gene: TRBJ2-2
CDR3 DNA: TGTGCCAGCAGTGAATGGGTCACCGGGGAGCTGTTTTTT
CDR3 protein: CASSEWVTGELFF

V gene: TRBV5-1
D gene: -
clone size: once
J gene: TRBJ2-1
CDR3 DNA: TGCGCCAGCAGCTTTGTCCTGGGGGATGAGCAGTTCTTC
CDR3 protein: CASSFVLGDEQFF

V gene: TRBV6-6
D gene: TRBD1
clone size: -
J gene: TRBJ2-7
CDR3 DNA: TGTGCCAGCAGTAACCTCCGACAGACAGGGGGCCGGGGGCAGTACTTC
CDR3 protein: CASSNLRQTGGRGQYF

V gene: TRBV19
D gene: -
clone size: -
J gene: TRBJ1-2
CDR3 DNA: TGTGCCAGTAGTATGCCGAGCGGGATCGGGTATGGCTACACCTTC
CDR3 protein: CASSMPSGIGYGYTF

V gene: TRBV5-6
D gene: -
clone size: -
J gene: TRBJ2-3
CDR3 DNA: TGTGCCAGCAGCCCGCAGACAGGATACACAGATACGCAGTATTTT
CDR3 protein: CASSPQTGYTDTQYF

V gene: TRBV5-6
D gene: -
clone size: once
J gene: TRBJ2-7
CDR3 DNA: TGTGCCAGCAGCTTGGGAGGGGTACCGTCCTACGAGCAGTACTTC
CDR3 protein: CASSLGGVPSYEQYF

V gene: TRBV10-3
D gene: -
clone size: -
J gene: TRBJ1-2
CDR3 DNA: TGTGCCATCAGTGAGTTGAGGAAGGAAAGGGGCTACACCTTC
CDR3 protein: CAISELRKERGYTF

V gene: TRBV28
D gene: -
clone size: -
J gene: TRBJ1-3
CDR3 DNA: TGTGCCAGCAAGACGACAGCGATCTCTGGAAACACCATATATTTT
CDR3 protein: CASKTTAISGNTIYF

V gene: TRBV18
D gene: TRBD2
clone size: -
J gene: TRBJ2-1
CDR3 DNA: TGTGCCAGCTCACCACCGATAGGACTAGCGGGGGGTGGTGAGCAGTTCTTC
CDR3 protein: CASSPPIGLAGGGEQFF

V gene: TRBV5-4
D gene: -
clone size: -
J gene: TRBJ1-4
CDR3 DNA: TGTGCCAGCAGCTTGGCCAACCAGGGAGGGGGGGAAAAACTGTTTTTT
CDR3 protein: CASSLANQGGGEKLFF

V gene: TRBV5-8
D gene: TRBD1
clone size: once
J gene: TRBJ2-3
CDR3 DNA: TGTGCCAGCAGCTTTCGGGACAGGCAAGTGGAGACGCAGTATTTT
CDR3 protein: CASSFRDRQVETQYF

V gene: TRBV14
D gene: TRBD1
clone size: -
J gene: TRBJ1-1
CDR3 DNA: TGTGCCAGCAGCCAAGCCCCCAAAGGGACAGGGGGCTCTGAAGCTTTCTTT
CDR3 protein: CASSQAPKGTGGSEAFF

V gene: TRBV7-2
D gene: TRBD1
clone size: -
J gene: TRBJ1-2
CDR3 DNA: TGTGCCAGCAGCGCGGGACAGGCAAGCGTCTATGGCTACACCTTC
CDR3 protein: CASSAGQASVYGYTF

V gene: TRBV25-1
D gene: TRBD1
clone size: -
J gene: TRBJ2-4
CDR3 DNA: TGTGCCAGCAGTGACCGGACAGGGGTTGGGGCCAAAAACATTCAGTACTTC
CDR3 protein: CASSDRTGVGAKNIQYF

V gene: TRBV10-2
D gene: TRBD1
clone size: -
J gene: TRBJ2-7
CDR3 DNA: TGCGCCAGCAGGGAGACAGGGTGGTCGGGTGAGCAGTACTTC
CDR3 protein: CASRETGWSGEQYF

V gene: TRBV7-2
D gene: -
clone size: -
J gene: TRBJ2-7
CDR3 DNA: TGTGCCAGCAGTTATCTGGGCGAGCAGTACTTC
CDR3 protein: CASSYLGEQYF

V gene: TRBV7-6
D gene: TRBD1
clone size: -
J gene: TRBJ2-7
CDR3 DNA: TGTGCCAGCAGCTACGACAGGGCGAACTACGAGCAGTACTTC
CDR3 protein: CASSYDRANYEQYF

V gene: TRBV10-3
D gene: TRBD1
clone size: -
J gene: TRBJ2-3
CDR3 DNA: TGTGCCATCAGGAATGCAGGGGGAGATACGCAGTATTTT
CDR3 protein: CAIRNAGGDTQYF

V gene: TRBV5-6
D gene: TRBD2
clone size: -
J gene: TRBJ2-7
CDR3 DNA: TGTGCCAGCAGCTTGCCCCTTTCGGGGACTAGACCATACGAGCAGTACTTC
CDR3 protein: CASSLPLSGTRPYEQYF

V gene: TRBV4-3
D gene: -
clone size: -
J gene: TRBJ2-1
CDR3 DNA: TGCGCCAGCAGCCAAGCGACTCACCCAGGCTCCTACAATGAGCAGTTCTTC
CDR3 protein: CASSQATHPGSYNEQFF

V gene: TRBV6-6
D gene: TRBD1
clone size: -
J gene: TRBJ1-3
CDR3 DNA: TGTGCCAGCAGCCCAGGACAGGAAAACACCATATATTTT
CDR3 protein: CASSPGQENTIYF

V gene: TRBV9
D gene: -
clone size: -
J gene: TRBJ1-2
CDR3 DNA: TGTGCCAGCAGCGTAGGTCCGGAAGTTAACTATGGCTACACCTTC
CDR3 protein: CASSVGPEVNYGYTF

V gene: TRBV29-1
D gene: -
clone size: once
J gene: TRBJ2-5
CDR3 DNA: TGCAGCGTTGATTCCGGTCAAGAGACCCAGTACTTC
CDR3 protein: CSVDSGQETQYF

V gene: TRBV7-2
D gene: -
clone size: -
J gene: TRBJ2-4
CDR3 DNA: TGTGCCAGCAGCACCCCAGGGGTAGCCAAAAACATTCAGTACTTC
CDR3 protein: CASSTPGVAKNIQYF

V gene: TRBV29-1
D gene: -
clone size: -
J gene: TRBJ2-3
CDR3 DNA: TGCAGCGTTCGGGGTAATGAAGATACGCAGTATTTT
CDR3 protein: CSVRGNEDTQYF

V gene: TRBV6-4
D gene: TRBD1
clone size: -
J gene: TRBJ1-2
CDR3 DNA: TGTGCCAGCAGTGATCAGGGGGCTAGCTATGGCTACACCTTC
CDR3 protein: CASSDQGASYGYTF

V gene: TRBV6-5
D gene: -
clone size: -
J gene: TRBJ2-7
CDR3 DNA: TGTGCCAGCTCCTCCCCCTACGAGCAGTACTTC
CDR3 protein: CASSSPYEQYF

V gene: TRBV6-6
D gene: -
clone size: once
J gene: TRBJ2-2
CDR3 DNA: TGTGCCAGCAGTTCCGGGCAGAGAGGGATCGGGGAGCTGTTTTTT
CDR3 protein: CASSSGQRGIGELFF

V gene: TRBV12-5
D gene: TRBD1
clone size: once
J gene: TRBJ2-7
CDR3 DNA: TGTGCTAGCAGGGGGGACAGGGAGCAGTACTTC
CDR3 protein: CASRGDREQYF